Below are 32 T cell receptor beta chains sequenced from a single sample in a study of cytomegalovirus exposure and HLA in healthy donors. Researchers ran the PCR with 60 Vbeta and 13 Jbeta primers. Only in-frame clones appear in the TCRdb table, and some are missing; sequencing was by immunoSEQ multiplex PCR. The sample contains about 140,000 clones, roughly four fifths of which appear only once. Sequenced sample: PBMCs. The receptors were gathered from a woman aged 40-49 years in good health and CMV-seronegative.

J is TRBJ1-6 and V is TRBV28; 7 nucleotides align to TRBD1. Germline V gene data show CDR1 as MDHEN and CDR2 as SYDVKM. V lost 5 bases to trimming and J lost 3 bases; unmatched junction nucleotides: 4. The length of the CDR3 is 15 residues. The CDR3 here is CASSDRQGYNSPLHF. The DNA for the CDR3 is TGTGCCAGCAGTGATCGACAGGGCTATAATTCACCCCTCCACTTT.

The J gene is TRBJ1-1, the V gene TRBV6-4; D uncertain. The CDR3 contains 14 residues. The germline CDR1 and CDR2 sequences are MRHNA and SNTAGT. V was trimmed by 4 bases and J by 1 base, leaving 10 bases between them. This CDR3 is CASSAGIGNTEAFF. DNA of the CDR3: TGTGCCAGCAGTGCCGGGATCGGGAACACTGAAGCTTTCTTT.

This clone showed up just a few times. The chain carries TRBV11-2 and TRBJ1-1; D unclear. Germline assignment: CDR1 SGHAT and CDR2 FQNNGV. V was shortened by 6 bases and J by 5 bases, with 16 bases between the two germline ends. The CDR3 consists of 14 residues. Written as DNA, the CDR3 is TGTGCCAGCAGGGCAAACGCTCTTGATACTGAAGCTTTCTTT. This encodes CASRANALDTEAFF.

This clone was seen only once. The CDR3 bases are TGTGCCAGCACGACTAGCGGAAACTACGAGCAGTACTTC. Translating gives CASTTSGNYEQYF. The rearrangement joins TRBV6-5 to TRBJ2-7; 9 bases align to TRBD2. CDR3 length: 13 residues. The germline V gene encodes CDR1 MNHEY and CDR2 SVGAGI. Trimming removed 7 bases from V and 3 bases from J; junction bases left unmatched: 4.

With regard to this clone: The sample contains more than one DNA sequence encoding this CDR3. The CDR3 protein is CASSRDSYEQYF. The CDR3, as DNA: TGTGCCAGCAGCCGGGACTCCTACGAGCAGTACTTC. The chain carries TRBV6-5 and TRBJ2-7; D is perhaps TRBD2 (5 bases). Germline assignment: CDR1 MNHEY and CDR2 SVGAGI. V lost 6 bases to trimming and J lost 0 bases, with 6 bases between them. The CDR3 length is 12 residues.

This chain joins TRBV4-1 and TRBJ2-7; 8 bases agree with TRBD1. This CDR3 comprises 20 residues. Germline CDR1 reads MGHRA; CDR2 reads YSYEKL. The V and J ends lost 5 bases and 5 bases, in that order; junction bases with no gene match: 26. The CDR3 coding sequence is TGCGCCAGCAGCTCGCTCATCCCGGGACAGGAGCATGGGGATCTACACGAGCAGTACTTC. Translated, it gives CASSSLIPGQEHGDLHEQYF.

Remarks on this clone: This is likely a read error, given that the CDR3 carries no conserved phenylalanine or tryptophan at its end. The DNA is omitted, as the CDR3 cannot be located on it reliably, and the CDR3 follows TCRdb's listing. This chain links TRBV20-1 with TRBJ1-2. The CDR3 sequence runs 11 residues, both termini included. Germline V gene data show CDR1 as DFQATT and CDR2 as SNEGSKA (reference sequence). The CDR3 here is CTRRINYGYTC.

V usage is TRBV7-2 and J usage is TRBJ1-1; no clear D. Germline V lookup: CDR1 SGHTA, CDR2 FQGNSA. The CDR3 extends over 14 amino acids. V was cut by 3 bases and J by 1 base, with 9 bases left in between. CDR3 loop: CASSFRGGNTEAFF. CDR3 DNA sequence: TGTGCCAGCAGCTTCCGAGGCGGGAACACTGAAGCTTTCTTT.

The CDR3 here is CASRYPSGPKNIQYF. As DNA, the CDR3 is TGTGCCAGCAGGTATCCTAGCGGCCCGAAAAACATTCAGTACTTC. The V gene is TRBV28, the J gene TRBJ2-4, with TRBD2 matching 7 bases. Germline CDR1 MDHEN, CDR2 SYDVKM. The V and J ends lost 6 bases and 4 bases, in that order; junction bases with no gene match: 9. The CDR3 spans 15 residues.

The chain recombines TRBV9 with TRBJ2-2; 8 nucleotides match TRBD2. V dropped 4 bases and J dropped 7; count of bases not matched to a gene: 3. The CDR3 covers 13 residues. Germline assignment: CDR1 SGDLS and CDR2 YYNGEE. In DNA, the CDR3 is TGTGCCAGCAGCACGCGGGAGGACGGGGAGCTGTTTTTT. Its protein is CASSTREDGELFF.

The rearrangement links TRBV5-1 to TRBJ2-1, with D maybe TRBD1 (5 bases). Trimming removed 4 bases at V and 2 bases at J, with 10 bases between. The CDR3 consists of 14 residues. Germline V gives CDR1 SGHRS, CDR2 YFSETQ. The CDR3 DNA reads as TGCGCCAGCAGCCCGGCCAGGGCCTACAATGAGCAGTTCTTC. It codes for CASSPARAYNEQFF.

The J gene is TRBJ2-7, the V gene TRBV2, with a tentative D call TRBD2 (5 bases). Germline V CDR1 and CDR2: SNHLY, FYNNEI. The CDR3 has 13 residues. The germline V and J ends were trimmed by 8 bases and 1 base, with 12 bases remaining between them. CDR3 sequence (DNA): TGTGCCAGCGGGAGTGTACCTTCCTACGAGCAGTACTTC. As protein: CASGSVPSYEQYF.

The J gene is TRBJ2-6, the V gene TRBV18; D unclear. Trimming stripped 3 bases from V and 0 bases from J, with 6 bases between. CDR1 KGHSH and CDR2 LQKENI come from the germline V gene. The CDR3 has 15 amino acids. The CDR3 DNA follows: TGTGCCAGCTCACCGGGCAACTCTGGGGCCAACGTCCTGACTTTC. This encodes CASSPGNSGANVLTF. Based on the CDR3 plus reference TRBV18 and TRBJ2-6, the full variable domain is NAGVMQNPRHLVRRRGQEARLRCSPMKGHSHVYWYRQLPEEGLKFMVYLQKENIIDESGMPKERFSAEFPKEGPSILRIQQVVRGDSAAYFCASSPGNSGANVLTFGAGSRLTVL.

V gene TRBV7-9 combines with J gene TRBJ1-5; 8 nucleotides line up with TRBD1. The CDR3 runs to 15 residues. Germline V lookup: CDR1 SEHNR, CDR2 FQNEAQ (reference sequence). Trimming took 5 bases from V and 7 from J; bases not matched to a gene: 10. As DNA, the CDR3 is TGTGCCAGCAGCGCAGGACAGGGCATACTACAGCCCCAGCATTTT. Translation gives CASSAGQGILQPQHF.

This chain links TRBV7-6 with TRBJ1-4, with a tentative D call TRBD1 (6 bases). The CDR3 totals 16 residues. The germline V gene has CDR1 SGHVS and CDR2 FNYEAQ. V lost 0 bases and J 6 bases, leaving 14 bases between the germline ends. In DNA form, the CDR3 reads TGTGCCAGCAGCTTAGCCCCCAGGGGAGGGGATGAAAAACTGTTTTTT. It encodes CASSLAPRGGDEKLFF. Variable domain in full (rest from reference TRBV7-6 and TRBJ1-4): GAGVSQSPRYKVTKRGQDVALRCDPISGHVSLYWYRQALGQGPEFLTYFNYEAQQDKSGLPNDRFSAERPEGSISTLTIQRTEQRDSAMYRCASSLAPRGGDEKLFFGSGTQLSVL.

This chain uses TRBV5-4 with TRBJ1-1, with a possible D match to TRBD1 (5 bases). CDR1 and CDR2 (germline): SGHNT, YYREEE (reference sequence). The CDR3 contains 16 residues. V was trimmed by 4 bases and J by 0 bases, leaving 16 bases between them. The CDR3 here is CASSHARTNMNTEAFF. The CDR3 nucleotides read TGTGCCAGCAGCCACGCCCGGACAAACATGAACACTGAAGCTTTCTTT.

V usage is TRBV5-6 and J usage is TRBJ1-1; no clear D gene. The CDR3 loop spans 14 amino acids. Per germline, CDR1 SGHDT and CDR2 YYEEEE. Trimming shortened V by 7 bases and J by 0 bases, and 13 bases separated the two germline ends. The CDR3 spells CASLLHNMNTEAFF. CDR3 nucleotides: TGTGCCAGCCTCCTCCACAATATGAACACTGAAGCTTTCTTT.

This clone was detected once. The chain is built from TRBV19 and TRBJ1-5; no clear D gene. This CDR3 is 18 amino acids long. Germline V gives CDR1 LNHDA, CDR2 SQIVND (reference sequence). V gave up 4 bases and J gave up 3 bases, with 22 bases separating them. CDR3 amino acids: CASSNDALMTFANQPQHF. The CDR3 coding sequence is TGTGCCAGTAGTAATGACGCCCTAATGACATTCGCCAATCAGCCCCAGCATTTT. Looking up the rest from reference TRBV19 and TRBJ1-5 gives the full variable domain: DGGITQSPKYLFRKEGQNVTLSCEQNLNHDAMYWYRQDPGQGLRLIYYSQIVNDFQKGDIAEGYSVSREKKESFPLTVTSAQKNPTAFYLCASSNDALMTFANQPQHFGDGTRLSIL.

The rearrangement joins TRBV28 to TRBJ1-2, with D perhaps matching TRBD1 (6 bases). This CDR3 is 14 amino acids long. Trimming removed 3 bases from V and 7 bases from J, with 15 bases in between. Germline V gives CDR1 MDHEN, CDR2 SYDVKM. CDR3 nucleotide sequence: TGTGCCAGCAGTTTGGGCGGGGGCGCGGGTGGCTACACCTTC. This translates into CASSLGGGAGGYTF.

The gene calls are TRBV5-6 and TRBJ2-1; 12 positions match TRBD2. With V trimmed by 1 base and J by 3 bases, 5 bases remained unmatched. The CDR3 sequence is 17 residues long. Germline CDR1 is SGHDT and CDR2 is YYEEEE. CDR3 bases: TGTGCCAGCAGCTTGTCGACTAGCGGGAGAGGCTACAATGAGCAGTTCTTC. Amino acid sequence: CASSLSTSGRGYNEQFF.

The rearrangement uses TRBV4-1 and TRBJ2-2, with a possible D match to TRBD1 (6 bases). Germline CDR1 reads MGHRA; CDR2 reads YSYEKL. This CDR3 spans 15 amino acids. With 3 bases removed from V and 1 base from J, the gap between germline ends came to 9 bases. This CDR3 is CASSQVTGNTGELFF. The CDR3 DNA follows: TGCGCCAGCAGCCAGGTGACAGGGAACACCGGGGAGCTGTTTTTT.

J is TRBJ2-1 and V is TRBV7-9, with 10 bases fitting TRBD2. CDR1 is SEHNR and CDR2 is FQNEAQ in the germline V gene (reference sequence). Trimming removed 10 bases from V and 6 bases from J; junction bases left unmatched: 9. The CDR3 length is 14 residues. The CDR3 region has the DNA TGTGCCAACAATCTAGCGGGAGAACTCAATGAGCAGTTCTTC. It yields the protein CANNLAGELNEQFF.

The CDR3 loop is CASSQDPTGVDQPQHF. The CDR3 DNA reads as TGCGCCAGCAGCCAGGACCCCACAGGGGTTGATCAGCCCCAGCATTTT. The V call is TRBV4-1, the J call TRBJ1-5; 7 bases fit TRBD1. Germline V gene lookup returns CDR1 MGHRA and CDR2 YSYEKL. The CDR3 has 16 residues. Trimming cost V 3 bases and J 5 bases; bases outside gene matches: 10.

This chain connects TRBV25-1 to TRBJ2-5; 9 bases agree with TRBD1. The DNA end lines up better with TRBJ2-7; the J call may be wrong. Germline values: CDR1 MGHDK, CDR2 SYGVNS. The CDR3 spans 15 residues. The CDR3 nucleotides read TGTGCCAGCAGCCAACCGGGACAGGGAGCCTACGAGCAGTACTTC. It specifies CASSQPGQGAYEQYF.

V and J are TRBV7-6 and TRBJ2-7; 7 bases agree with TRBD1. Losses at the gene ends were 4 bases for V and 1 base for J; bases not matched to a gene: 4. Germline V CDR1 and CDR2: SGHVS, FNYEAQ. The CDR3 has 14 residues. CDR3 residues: CASSSRGQSYEQYF. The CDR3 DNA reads TGTGCCAGCAGCTCTAGGGGACAGTCCTACGAGCAGTACTTC.

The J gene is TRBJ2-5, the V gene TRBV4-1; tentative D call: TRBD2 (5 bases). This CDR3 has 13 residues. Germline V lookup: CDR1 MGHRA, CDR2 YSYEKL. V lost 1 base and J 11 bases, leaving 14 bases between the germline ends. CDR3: CASSQALEWEQYF. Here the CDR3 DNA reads TGCGCCAGCAGCCAAGCCCTGGAGTGGGAGCAGTACTTC.

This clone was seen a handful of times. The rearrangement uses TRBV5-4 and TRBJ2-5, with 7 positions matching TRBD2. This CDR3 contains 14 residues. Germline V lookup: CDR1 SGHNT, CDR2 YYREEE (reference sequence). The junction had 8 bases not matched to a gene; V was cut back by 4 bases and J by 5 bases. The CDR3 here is CASSQRDGRETQYF. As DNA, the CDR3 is TGTGCCAGCAGCCAACGGGACGGGAGGGAGACCCAGTACTTC.

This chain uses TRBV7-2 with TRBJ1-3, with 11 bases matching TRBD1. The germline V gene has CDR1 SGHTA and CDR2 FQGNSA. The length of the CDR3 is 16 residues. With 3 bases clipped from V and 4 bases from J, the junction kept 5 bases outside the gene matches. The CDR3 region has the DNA TGTGCCAGCAGCTTTGGGACAGGGGGTTTGGGAAACACCATATATTTT. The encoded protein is CASSFGTGGLGNTIYF. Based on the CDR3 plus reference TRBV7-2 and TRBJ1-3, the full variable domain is GAGVSQSPSNKVTEKGKDVELRCDPISGHTALYWYRQSLGQGLEFLIYFQGNSAPDKSGLPSDRFSAERTGGSVSTLTIQRTQQEDSAVYLCASSFGTGGLGNTIYFGEGSWLTVV.

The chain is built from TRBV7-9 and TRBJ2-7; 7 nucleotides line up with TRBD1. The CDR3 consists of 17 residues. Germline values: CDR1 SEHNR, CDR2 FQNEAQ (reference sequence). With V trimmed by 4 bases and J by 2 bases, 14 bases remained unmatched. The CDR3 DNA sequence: TGTGCCAGCAGCTCGGCCCAAATTCCGGGACAGACCTACGAGCAGTACTTC. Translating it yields CASSSAQIPGQTYEQYF.

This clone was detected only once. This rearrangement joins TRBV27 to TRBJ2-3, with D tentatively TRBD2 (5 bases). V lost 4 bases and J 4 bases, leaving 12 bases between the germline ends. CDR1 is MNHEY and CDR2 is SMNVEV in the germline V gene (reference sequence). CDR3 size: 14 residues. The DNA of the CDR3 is TGTGCCAGCAGTTCGGGGAGAGCCCCAGATACGCAGTATTTT. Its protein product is CASSSGRAPDTQYF.

The CDR3 protein is CASSQGLAGKNEQFF. DNA of the CDR3: TGCGCCAGCAGCCAAGGACTAGCGGGGAAGAATGAGCAGTTCTTC. This sequence joins TRBV4-1 and TRBJ2-1; 11 positions agree with TRBD2. The germline V gene has CDR1 MGHRA and CDR2 YSYEKL. The CDR3 covers 15 residues. With V trimmed by 1 base and J by 7 bases, 3 bases remained unmatched.

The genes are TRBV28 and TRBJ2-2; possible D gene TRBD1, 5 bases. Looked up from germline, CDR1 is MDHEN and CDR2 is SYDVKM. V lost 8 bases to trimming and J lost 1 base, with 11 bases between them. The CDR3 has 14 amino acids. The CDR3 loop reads CASQSGQNTGELFF. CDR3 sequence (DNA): TGTGCCAGCCAATCAGGGCAGAACACCGGGGAGCTGTTTTTT.